This TCR beta chain came from a study of T cell repertoires in cytomegalovirus infection. From the reads, TCRdb called clonotypes with MiXCR, one entry per CDR3 protein. The sample consists of approximately 250,000 distinct CDR3 sequences, approximately 13% of them appearing once. Study-level points and caveats: Across the ex vivo response, the dominant clonotypes were HLA-C-restricted CMV-specific TCR beta clonotypes. Totalled public TCR beta family frequency picked out people who carried CMV plus the relevant HLA.

As to this clonotype: Its specificity is not known.

The CDR3 is 12 amino acids. The germline CDR1 and CDR2 sequences are SGDLS and YYNGEE. Trimming took 2 bases from V and 6 from J, leaving 8 bases between them. This receptor was identified in a human donor in good health (CMV status not recorded). Some clones in this sample may be carry-over from other donors' samples. This chain uses TRBV9 with TRBJ1-2; maybe TRBD1 (6 bases). The sample consisted of PBMCs. The CDR3 sequence is CASSVHRDGYTF. The CDR3 coding sequence is TGTGCCAGCAGCGTCCACAGGGATGGCTACACCTTC.